This TCR beta chain derives from a study of T cell changes during pregnancy in multiple sclerosis. The CDR3 is made up of 15 amino acids. V dropped 5 bases and J dropped 0; count of bases not matched to a gene: 4. Germline V gives CDR1 MDHEN, CDR2 SYDVKM. Produced via immunoSEQ multiplex PCR; TCRdb's table is partial and in-frame only. Of more than 35,000 clones listed, about 90% are singletons. Sequencing used CD4+ T cells from peripheral blood mononuclear cells, obtained in the third trimester of pregnancy. This TCR came from a female donor in good health, enrolled as a control in a pregnancy study. V gene TRBV28 combines with J gene TRBJ1-2, with 9 positions matching TRBD1. CDR3 DNA: TGTGCCAGCAGTATGACAGGGGGAACTAACTATGGCTACACCTTC. Translation: CASSMTGGTNYGYTF.